These 10 T cell receptor beta chains originate from one sample sequenced in a study of cytomegalovirus exposure and HLA in healthy donors. PCR used 60 Vbeta primers and 13 Jbeta primers. Data came from immunoSEQ multiplex PCR; TCRdb stores just in-frame clones and leaves some out. The repertoire table contains about 48,000 clones. Input material: PBMCs. The source of these receptors is a woman aged 40 to 50 in good health and CMV-seronegative.

Notes on this clone: A read error may produce the germline difference seen at one junction end. J is TRBJ2-3 and V is TRBV4-2; 9 positions match TRBD2. The CDR3 runs 17 residues. The germline V gene has CDR1 LGHNA and CDR2 YNFKEQ. DNA for the CDR3: TGTGCCAGCAGCCATCGGGGGCGGGAGGGAGGAGCTGATAAGCAGTATTTT. This encodes CASSHRGREGGADKQYF.

The chain recombines TRBV5-1 with TRBJ1-1, with 10 bases identical to TRBD1. V was pared by 0 bases and J by 1 base, with 3 bases of the junction left unmatched. There are 16 residues in the CDR3. Per germline, CDR1 SGHRS and CDR2 YFSETQ. The CDR3: CASSLDGTGANTEAFF. CDR3 nucleotide sequence: TGCGCCAGCAGCTTGGACGGGACAGGGGCGAACACTGAAGCTTTCTTT.

This chain connects TRBV29-1 to TRBJ1-2; TRBD1 is a possible D gene (5 bases). Germline V gives CDR1 SQVTM, CDR2 ANQGSEA. The CDR3 runs 12 residues. Trimming cost V 4 bases and J 2 bases, with 8 bases left between them. The CDR3 loop is CSVGGGNYGYTF. DNA of the CDR3: TGCAGCGTTGGCGGGGGAAACTATGGCTACACCTTC.

J is TRBJ1-2 and V is TRBV7-2, with 12 bases identical to TRBD1. The germline V gene encodes CDR1 SGHTA and CDR2 FQGNSA. The CDR3 is made up of 14 amino acids. The trim removed 3 bases at V and 8 bases at J, leaving 4 bases unmatched. The CDR3 DNA follows: TGTGCCAGCAGCTTGGGACAGGGGGCGGGGGGCTACACCTTC. This translates into CASSLGQGAGGYTF.

This chain connects TRBV7-9 to TRBJ1-2, with TRBD1 identical over 7 bases. Germline-derived CDR1 and CDR2 are SEHNR and FQNEAQ (reference sequence). With 4 bases clipped from V and 7 bases from J, the junction kept 6 bases outside the gene matches. The CDR3 contains 13 residues. CDR3 amino acids: CASSSGQLAGYTF. CDR3 nucleotide sequence: TGTGCCAGCAGCTCGGGACAGTTGGCTGGCTACACCTTC.

The chain combines TRBV7-2 with TRBJ2-7; the match to TRBD1 covers 7 bases. The CDR3 has 13 amino acids. The germline V gene encodes CDR1 SGHTA and CDR2 FQGNSA. J gave up 3 bases and V 5 bases, and 4 bases lay outside the gene matches. The CDR3 DNA reads as TGTGCCAGCAGCCGGACAGGCCTCTACGAGCAGTACTTC. Its translation: CASSRTGLYEQYF.

This chain connects TRBV11-2 to TRBJ1-2; TRBD1 matches 9 bases. This CDR3 spans 14 amino acids. The trim removed 4 bases at V and 5 bases at J, leaving 5 bases unmatched. Germline V CDR1 and CDR2: SGHAT, FQNNGV. CDR3 protein: CASSSGTGNYGYTF. The DNA of the CDR3 is TGTGCCAGCAGCTCAGGGACAGGGAATTATGGCTACACCTTC.

The V gene is TRBV9, the J gene TRBJ1-1; possible D gene TRBD1, 6 bases. The length of the CDR3 is 16 residues. Looked up from germline, CDR1 is SGDLS and CDR2 is YYNGEE. The V gene lost 0 bases and the J gene lost 3 bases, with 15 bases spanning the gap. CDR3 DNA sequence: TGTGCCAGCAGCGTAGAGGCAGGGGATCGGGACACTGAAGCTTTCTTT. Its translation: CASSVEAGDRDTEAFF.

The chain is built from TRBV6-1 and TRBJ2-1; 9 bases map to TRBD2. Trimming took 1 base from V and 8 from J; bases not matched to a gene: 9. The CDR3 contains 16 residues. In germline, CDR1 is MNHNS, CDR2 SASEGT. DNA for the CDR3: TGTGCCAGCAGTGAAGAATGGGCGGGGGGGCTGGATGAGCAGTTCTTC. Translating it yields CASSEEWAGGLDEQFF.

This chain joins TRBV25-1 and TRBJ2-2; 13 bases fit TRBD2. With 3 bases clipped from V and 4 bases from J, the junction kept 2 bases outside the gene matches. The CDR3 consists of 16 residues. Germline CDR1 and CDR2: MGHDK and SYGVNS. The CDR3 DNA sequence: TGTGCCAGCAGTGAGTGGACTAGCGGGAGCACCGGGGAGCTGTTTTTT. Translation gives CASSEWTSGSTGELFF.